A selection of T cell receptor beta chains follows, all from one sample in a study of shared clonotypes between healthy human individuals. Sequencing used immunoSEQ multiplex PCR; TCRdb keeps in-frame clones, though not all of them. The sample consists of around 1,000,000 clones, approximately 75% of them appearing once. Sample: memory CD4+ T cells from PBMCs. The source of these receptors is a man younger than 35 in good health. Some clones in this sample may be carry-over from other donors' samples. CDR3s include the opening cysteine and the closing phenylalanine or tryptophan. Fields, in order: J gene, D gene, V gene, CDR3 protein. A D gene is named only where the DNA matches it firmly.

TRBJ1-3	NA	TRBV4-1	CASSQDRLSGNTIYF
TRBJ1-2	NA	TRBV28	CASRAWGGRDYGYTF
TRBJ1-2	NA	TRBV6-6	CASRFYGYTF
TRBJ2-6	NA	TRBV5-1	CASSLVMGSYGANVLTF
TRBJ1-1	NA	TRBV7-9	CASSLEHRAEAFF
TRBJ2-5	NA	TRBV30	CAWGSRRNRGQETQYF
TRBJ1-4	NA	TRBV7-8	CASSLGGSVGEKLFF
TRBJ2-3	TRBD1	TRBV10-3	CAIRDRGVADTQYF
TRBJ2-5	NA	TRBV29-1	CSVEDSSRVNFQETQYF
TRBJ2-1	TRBD2	TRBV14	CASSQDGIRGSPYNEQFF
TRBJ2-1	NA	TRBV11-3	CASSFAVGEQFF
TRBJ2-3	NA	TRBV18	CASSPLGLTDTQYF
TRBJ1-1	NA	TRBV30	CAWSVGRNTEAFF
TRBJ2-1	TRBD2	TRBV28	CASSLISGLLNNEQFF
TRBJ1-2	NA	TRBV28	CASSLFGGRWSGYTF
TRBJ1-5	NA	TRBV4-1	CASSQSSRGDSNQPQHF
TRBJ1-1	NA	TRBV6-6	CASSYRQGHTEAFF
TRBJ2-5	NA	TRBV7-2	CASSQTWGETQYF
TRBJ2-1	NA	TRBV7-9	CASSSARDSTSTEQFF
TRBJ1-2	NA	TRBV28	CASSFIGGVSEGYTF
TRBJ1-1	NA	TRBV7-8	CASSFGRNTEAFF
TRBJ2-3	NA	TRBV9	CASSIRDPAGTDTQYF
TRBJ2-7	TRBD1	TRBV27	CASSSRTDRGKLEQYF
TRBJ2-5	TRBD1	TRBV9	CASSFGTGQETQYF
TRBJ1-2	NA	TRBV11-2	CASSLGQNYGYTF
TRBJ2-5	TRBD2	TRBV11-3	CASSLAAGGETQYF
TRBJ2-7	NA	TRBV11-1	CASSYGQSYEQYF
TRBJ2-3	NA	TRBV6-4	CASSDGVAQETADTQYF
TRBJ1-1	NA	TRBV6-6	CASSGTQNTEAFF
TRBJ2-4	NA	TRBV2	CASSEEGGAAGNIQYF
TRBJ1-1	NA	TRBV25-1	CASSPTDRNTEAFF
TRBJ1-4	NA	TRBV7-9	CASSLESTNEKLFF
TRBJ2-1	TRBD2	TRBV4-1	CASSQDPSGSWYNEQFF
TRBJ2-1	TRBD1	TRBV14	CASSAPGGFYNEQFF
TRBJ2-7	TRBD2	TRBV7-9	CASSSGTSGRTTPYEQYF
TRBJ2-5	NA	TRBV28	CASRRGGQETQYF
TRBJ2-7	TRBD1	TRBV7-9	CASSLGDRGRWVEQYF
TRBJ2-7	NA	TRBV6-5	CASSYRVGTGIYEQYF
TRBJ2-2	NA	TRBV5-6	CASSLMAQRDTGELFF
TRBJ2-7	NA	TRBV29-1	CSAKGTINEQYF
TRBJ2-5	TRBD2	TRBV29-1	CSVDASGRAVRETQYF
TRBJ1-4	NA	TRBV6-1	CASSEGKLGRDTNEKLFF
TRBJ2-7	TRBD2	TRBV5-1	CASSGVPPAGTYYEQYF
TRBJ2-5	NA	TRBV15	CATSRDRADGTQYF
TRBJ2-1	NA	TRBV10-3	CAISGQGSSYNEQFF
TRBJ2-2	TRBD2	TRBV5-4	CASSSSVGKRGNTGELFF
TRBJ2-1	TRBD2	TRBV28	CASSRTSGRGYNEQFF
TRBJ1-1	NA	TRBV5-6	CASSLVGHTEF
TRBJ2-3	TRBD1	TRBV5-1	CASSPGQRDTQYF
TRBJ2-7	TRBD1	TRBV5-6	CASSFRGQGIYEQYF
TRBJ2-2	NA	TRBV28	CASSPPRQGFGELFF
TRBJ1-5	TRBD1	TRBV6-1	CASSVDRGSNQPQHF
TRBJ1-5	TRBD1	TRBV5-8	CASSTDRGNQPQHF
TRBJ2-7	TRBD2	TRBV2	CASSENSGRYEQYF
TRBJ1-3	NA	TRBV6-1	CASSGRATTGNTIYF
TRBJ2-3	TRBD1	TRBV27	CASRLLSRGPSWTDTQYF
TRBJ2-5	NA	TRBV4-1	CASSQDQAEGETQYF